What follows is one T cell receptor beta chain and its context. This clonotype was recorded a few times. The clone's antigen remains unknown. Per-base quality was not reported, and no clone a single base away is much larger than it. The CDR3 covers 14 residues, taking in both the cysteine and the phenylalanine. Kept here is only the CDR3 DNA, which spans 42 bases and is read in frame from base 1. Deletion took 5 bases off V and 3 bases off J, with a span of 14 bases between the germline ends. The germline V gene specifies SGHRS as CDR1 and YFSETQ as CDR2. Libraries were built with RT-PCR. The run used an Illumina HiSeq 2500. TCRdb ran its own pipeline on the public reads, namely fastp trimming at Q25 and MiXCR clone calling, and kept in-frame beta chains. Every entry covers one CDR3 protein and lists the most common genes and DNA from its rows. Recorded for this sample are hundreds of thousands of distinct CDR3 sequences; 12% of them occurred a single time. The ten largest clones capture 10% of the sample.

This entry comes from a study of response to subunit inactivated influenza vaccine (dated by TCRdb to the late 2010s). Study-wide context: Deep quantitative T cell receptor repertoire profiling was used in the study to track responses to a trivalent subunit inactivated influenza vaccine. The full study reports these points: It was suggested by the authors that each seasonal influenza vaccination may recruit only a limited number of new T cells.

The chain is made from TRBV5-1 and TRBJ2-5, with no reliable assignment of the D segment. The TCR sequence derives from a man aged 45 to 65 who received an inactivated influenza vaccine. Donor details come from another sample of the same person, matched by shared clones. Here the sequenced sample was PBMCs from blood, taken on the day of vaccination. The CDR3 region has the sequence CASRVGLTEETQYF. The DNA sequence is TGCGCCAGCAGAGTTGGCCTGACCGAAGAGACCCAGTACTTC.